The sequence of this T cell receptor (beta chain) was determined in a study of T cells in localized non-small cell lung cancer. Measured with immunoSEQ multiplex PCR; TCRdb has only the in-frame clones, and not every one. In the table there are about 23,000 clones, about 91% of which are singletons. The TCR was taken from a woman aged 40-69 years with stage III lung adenocarcinoma. Sequences were derived from peripheral blood mononuclear cells, sampled before any cancer treatment.

The CDR3 is CASSQLSRDYYEQYF. DNA for the CDR3: TGTGCCAGCAGCCAATTAAGTCGGGACTACTACGAGCAGTACTTC. The V and J genes are TRBV4-2 and TRBJ2-7, with 7 bases identical to TRBD2. CDR3 length: 15 residues. The V gene's germline CDR1 is LGHNA and CDR2 YNFKEQ. J was trimmed by 3 bases and V by 2 bases; bases with no gene match: 7.